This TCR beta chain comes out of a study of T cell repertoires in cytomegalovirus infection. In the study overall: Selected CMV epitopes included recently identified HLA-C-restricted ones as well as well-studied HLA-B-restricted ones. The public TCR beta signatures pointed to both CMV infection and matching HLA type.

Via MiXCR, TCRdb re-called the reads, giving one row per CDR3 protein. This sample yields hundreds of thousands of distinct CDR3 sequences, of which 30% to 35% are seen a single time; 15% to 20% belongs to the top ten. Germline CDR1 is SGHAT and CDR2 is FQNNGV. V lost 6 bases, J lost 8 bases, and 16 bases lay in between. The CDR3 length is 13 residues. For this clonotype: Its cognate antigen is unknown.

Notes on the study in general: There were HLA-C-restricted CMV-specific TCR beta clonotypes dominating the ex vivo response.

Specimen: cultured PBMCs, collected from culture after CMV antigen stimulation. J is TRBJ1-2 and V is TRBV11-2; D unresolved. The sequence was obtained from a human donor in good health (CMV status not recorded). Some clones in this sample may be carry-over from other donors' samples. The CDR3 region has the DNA TGTGCCAGCAGAGAAGTGGCGAGCGAGGGCTACACCTTC. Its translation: CASREVASEGYTF. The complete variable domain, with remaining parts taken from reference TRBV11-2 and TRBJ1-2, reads EAGVAQSPRYKIIEKRQSVAFWCNPISGHATLYWYQQILGQGPKLLIQFQNNGVVDDSQLPKDRFSAERLKGVDSTLKIQPAKLEDSAVYLCASREVASEGYTFGSGTRLTVV.